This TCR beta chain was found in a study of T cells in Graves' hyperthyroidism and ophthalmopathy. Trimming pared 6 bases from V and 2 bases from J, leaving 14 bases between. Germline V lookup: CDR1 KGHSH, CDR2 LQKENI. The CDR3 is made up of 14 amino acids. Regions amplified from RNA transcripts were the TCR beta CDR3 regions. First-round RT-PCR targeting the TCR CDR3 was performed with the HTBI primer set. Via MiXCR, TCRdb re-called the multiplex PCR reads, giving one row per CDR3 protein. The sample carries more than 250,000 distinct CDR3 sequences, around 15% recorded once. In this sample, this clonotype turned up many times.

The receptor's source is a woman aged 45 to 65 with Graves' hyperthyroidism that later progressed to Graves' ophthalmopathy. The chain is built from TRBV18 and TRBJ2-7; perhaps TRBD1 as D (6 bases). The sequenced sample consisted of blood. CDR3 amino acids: CASSDLRGPYEQYF. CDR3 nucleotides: TGTGCCAGCTCCGACCTCAGGGGCCCCTACGAGCAGTACTTC.